This TCR beta chain was identified during a study of T cells after yellow fever vaccination. Whole-study results and caveats: The study re-detected most primary-vaccination clones after the booster (roughly 96% CD4, around 89% CD8). Across the CD4 and CD8 compartments, a small share of clonotypes was present in both. Repertoires obtained by FACS sorting could include abundant clonotypes that entered as contaminants from the bulk population.

This clonotype has a handful of counts. Its antigen is unknown. Each CDR3 protein gets one entry after TCRdb re-called the 5' RACE reads with MiXCR. The sample lists approximately 120,000 distinct CDR3 sequences, roughly 6.7% occurring once. This CDR3 has 18 residues. Trimming cost V 1 base and J 0 bases; bases outside gene matches: 9. This TCR came from a young man who received the YFV17D yellow fever vaccine. The sample here was CD4+ T cells sorted from PBMCs, taken roughly 10 days after the first yellow fever vaccination. The J gene is TRBJ1-5, the V gene TRBV12-3 or TRBV12-4; 7 nucleotides match TRBD1. The CDR3: CASSLGMDRPFSNQPQHF. CDR3 nucleotide sequence: TGTGCCAGCAGTTTAGGGATGGACAGGCCCTTTAGCAATCAGCCCCAGCATTTT.